This entry lists 20 T cell receptor beta chains sequenced from one sample in a study of shared clonotypes between healthy human individuals. Method: immunoSEQ multiplex PCR; TCRdb's copy keeps in-frame clones and lacks some. The sample has some 2,000,000 clones; roughly 96% are singletons. What was sequenced was naive CD4+ T cells sorted from blood. Subset indicated: CD45RA+ positively selected. The origin of the receptors is a man aged 18 to 29 in good health.

As concerns this clone: Other DNA sequences in this specimen translate into the identical CDR3. The V and J genes are TRBV5-1 and TRBJ2-7; 11 nucleotides agree with TRBD1. Trimming at V came to 4 bases and at J to 3 bases, leaving 3 bases not matched to a gene. Germline loops: CDR1 SGHRS, CDR2 YFSETQ. This CDR3 has 14 residues. CDR3 nucleotide sequence: TGCGCCAGCAGCCTCGGGACAGGGGGCTACGAGCAGTACTTC. Amino acids: CASSLGTGGYEQYF. The whole variable domain, remainder taken from reference TRBV5-1 and TRBJ2-7, is KAGVTQTPRYLIKTRGQQVTLSCSPISGHRSVSWYQQTPGQGLQFLFEYFSETQRNKGNFPGRFSGRQFSNSRSEMNVSTLELGDSALYLCASSLGTGGYEQYFGPGTRLTVT.

J is TRBJ2-2 and V is TRBV29-1; 9 bases align to TRBD2. This CDR3 has 15 amino acids. V lost 5 bases and J lost 7; bases outside the gene matches: 11. Germline CDR1 and CDR2: SQVTM and ANQGSEA. CDR3 region: CSVSGSGRLSGELFF. The CDR3 nucleotides are TGCAGCGTTTCTGGGAGCGGGAGGTTGAGCGGGGAGCTGTTTTTT.

The sample holds one count of this clone. V and J are TRBV6-6 and TRBJ1-5; a possible D gene is TRBD1 (6 bases). With 2 bases removed from V and 1 base from J, the gap between germline ends came to 9 bases. This CDR3 spans 15 amino acids. In germline, CDR1 is MNHNY, CDR2 SVGAGI (reference sequence). In DNA, the CDR3 is TGTGCCAGCAGTTACGAGGGGGGGAGCAATCAGCCCCAGCATTTT. Protein product: CASSYEGGSNQPQHF.

The V and J genes are TRBV29-1 and TRBJ2-3; tentative D call: TRBD2 (5 bases). Germline V gene sequence: CDR1 SQVTM, CDR2 ANQGSEA. V was cut by 2 bases and J by 5 bases, with 14 bases left in between. The CDR3 has 14 amino acids. The DNA for the CDR3 is TGCAGCGTTGAACTCCAACGAGGGAAAGATACGCAGTATTTT. Its translation: CSVELQRGKDTQYF.

About this clone: Other DNA sequences in this specimen translate into the identical CDR3. The chain uses TRBV19 and TRBJ1-5, with 8 nucleotides matching TRBD1. In germline, CDR1 is LNHDA, CDR2 SQIVND (reference sequence). The V and J ends lost 6 bases and 5 bases, in that order; junction bases with no gene match: 0. The CDR3 extends over 12 amino acids. CDR3 DNA sequence: TGTGCCAGTAGGACAGGGGATCAGCCCCAGCATTTT. This encodes CASRTGDQPQHF.

The chain carries TRBV5-1 and TRBJ1-1, with 8 bases lining up with TRBD1. The germline gives CDR1 SGHRS, CDR2 YFSETQ. V lost 0 bases and J lost 10; bases outside the gene matches: 8. The CDR3 loop spans 14 amino acids. The CDR3 here is CASSLEGQDRRAFF. The CDR3 DNA sequence: TGCGCCAGCAGCTTGGAGGGACAGGACCGTAGAGCTTTCTTT.

The rearrangement uses TRBV28 and TRBJ1-2; D is ambiguous. The germline V gene encodes CDR1 MDHEN and CDR2 SYDVKM. This CDR3 is built from 11 residues. V was pared by 2 bases and J by 14 bases, with 12 bases between. The CDR3 spells CASSLATISTF. The CDR3, as DNA: TGTGCCAGCAGTTTAGCAACCATTTCTACCTTC.

The V gene is TRBV6-1, the J gene TRBJ1-1; the match to TRBD1 covers 8 bases. Losses at the gene ends were 3 bases for V and 1 base for J; bases not matched to a gene: 7. This CDR3 has 16 amino acids. Germline V CDR1 and CDR2: MNHNS, SASEGT. CDR3 loop: CASSEAGGFGNTEAFF. The CDR3 DNA reads TGTGCCAGCAGTGAGGCAGGGGGCTTTGGGAACACTGAAGCTTTCTTT.

The rearrangement uses TRBV5-4 and TRBJ1-3, with TRBD1 identical over 7 bases. The CDR3 length is 17 residues. The V gene's germline CDR1 is SGHNT and CDR2 YYREEE (reference sequence). J lost 0 bases, V lost 3 bases, and 9 bases had no gene match. CDR3 bases: TGTGCCAGCAGCTCCCAGACAGGGACGAGCTCTGGAAACACCATATATTTT. Translated: CASSSQTGTSSGNTIYF. Full variable domain (rest looked up from reference TRBV5-4 and TRBJ1-3): ETGVTQSPTHLIKTRGQQVTLRCSSQSGHNTVSWYQQALGQGPQFIFQYYREEENGRGNFPPRFSGLQFPNYSSELNVNALELDDSALYLCASSSQTGTSSGNTIYFGEGSWLTVV.

The CDR3 protein is CASKGDRLVTEAFF. In DNA form, the CDR3 reads TGTGCCAGTAAGGGGGACAGGCTGGTCACTGAAGCTTTCTTT. The genes are TRBV19 and TRBJ1-1; TRBD1 matches 8 bases. Germline loops: CDR1 LNHDA, CDR2 SQIVND (reference sequence). The CDR3 runs to 14 residues. J was trimmed by 4 bases and V by 7 bases; bases with no gene match: 8.

The chain employs TRBV6-6 and TRBJ2-5; TRBD1 aligns across 9 bases. Trimming took 2 bases from V and 2 from J; bases not matched to a gene: 3. In germline, CDR1 is MNHNY, CDR2 SVGAGI (reference sequence). This CDR3 is 15 amino acids long. The DNA for the CDR3 is TGTGCCAGCAGTTACCCACAGGGGGCTCAAGAGACCCAGTACTTC. Its translation: CASSYPQGAQETQYF.

This clone was detected only once. At the DNA level, this CDR3 is encoded by other sequences in the same sample as well. The gene calls are TRBV20-1 and TRBJ1-4; no clear D. CDR1 and CDR2 (germline): DFQATT, SNEGSKA (reference sequence). The CDR3 totals 11 residues. V lost 3 bases, J lost 8 bases, and 7 bases lay in between. The DNA of the CDR3 is TGCAGTGCTAGTGTCGGGGAAAAACTGTTTTTT. Amino acid sequence: CSASVGEKLFF.

This clone was recorded once. DNA for the CDR3: TGTGCCAGCAGCTTGGGAAAAGAGCAGTTCTTC. It yields the protein CASSLGKEQFF. The chain carries TRBV11-2 and TRBJ2-1; D unresolved. This CDR3 is built from 11 residues. Trimming removed 3 bases from V and 10 bases from J, with 7 bases in between. Germline V gene data show CDR1 as SGHAT and CDR2 as FQNNGV.

This chain links TRBV5-1 with TRBJ2-1; 7 bases are a match to TRBD1. This CDR3 is built from 15 residues. J gave up 5 bases and V 5 bases, and 10 bases lay outside the gene matches. From germline, CDR1 is SGHRS and CDR2 YFSETQ. The CDR3, as DNA: TGCGCCAGCAGGTCTACCGGGACAGTAAACAATGAGCAGTTCTTC. Protein: CASRSTGTVNNEQFF.

The chain carries TRBV11-3 and TRBJ1-1; TRBD1 matches 9 bases. V shed 4 bases and J 0 bases; nucleotides not matched to a gene: 3. The CDR3 has 15 amino acids. Germline V gene data show CDR1 as SGHNT and CDR2 as YENEEA. CDR3 nucleotides: TGTGCCAGCAGCTCCGGGACAGGGCTGAACACTGAAGCTTTCTTT. Protein sequence: CASSSGTGLNTEAFF.

The genes are TRBV2 and TRBJ2-7, with 8 bases identical to TRBD2. V dropped 1 base and J dropped 6; count of bases not matched to a gene: 2. CDR1 and CDR2 from the germline V gene are SNHLY and FYNNEI. This CDR3 comprises 13 residues. Here the CDR3 DNA reads TGTGCCAGCAGTGAAGACGGGAGGGTCGAGCAGTACTTC. Translation: CASSEDGRVEQYF.

The chain carries TRBV30 and TRBJ2-3; a weak D match, TRBD2 (6 bases). Per the germline V gene, CDR1 is GTSNPN and CDR2 is SVGIG (reference sequence). The CDR3 totals 14 residues. The V end was cut by 3 bases, the J end by 3 bases, with 13 bases between. The CDR3: CAWSAGGGTDTQYF. The CDR3 region has the DNA TGTGCCTGGAGCGCGGGTGGGGGGACAGATACGCAGTATTTT.

The chain joins TRBV5-1 to TRBJ2-1; 9 bases map to TRBD2. Trimming cost V 2 bases and J 7 bases; bases outside gene matches: 7. Germline V gives CDR1 SGHRS, CDR2 YFSETQ. The CDR3 runs to 15 residues. Here the CDR3 DNA reads TGCGCCAGCAGCTTCTTAGCGGGGGTACGAAATGAGCAGTTCTTC. The encoded protein is CASSFLAGVRNEQFF.

V gene TRBV5-1 combines with J gene TRBJ2-7; 11 positions agree with TRBD2. Germline V gene data show CDR1 as SGHRS and CDR2 as YFSETQ. The length of the CDR3 is 15 residues. V was pared by 0 bases and J by 2 bases, with 1 base of the junction left unmatched. The CDR3 DNA reads as TGCGCCAGCAGCTTGGATAGCGGGAGGGCCTACGAGCAGTACTTC. Encoded protein: CASSLDSGRAYEQYF.

V is TRBV19 and J is TRBJ2-4; D is unresolved. The CDR3 covers 15 residues. V was trimmed by 8 bases and J by 1 base, leaving 15 bases between them. Germline V gives CDR1 LNHDA, CDR2 SQIVND (reference sequence). The CDR3 nucleotides read TGTGCCAGTGGATCGCGTACCTCGGCCAAAAACATTCAGTACTTC. It specifies CASGSRTSAKNIQYF.